A single sample is the source of the 24 T cell receptor beta chains below, sequenced in a study of blood T cell repertoires in COVID-19. Sequencing was performed with immunoSEQ multiplex PCR; in TCRdb, only in-frame clones are kept and a portion is missing. Found here are almost 250,000 clones, about 82% of them singletons; the top ten hold over 5.5%. The sequenced material came from peripheral blood. These receptors were obtained from a woman aged 80 or over with COVID-19, enrolled during active disease.

This clone was counted once. V gene TRBV3-1 (or the pseudogene TRBV3-2) combines with J gene TRBJ1-5, with 8 bases identical to TRBD1. V lost 1 base to trimming and J lost 0 bases; unmatched junction nucleotides: 11. CDR1 is LGHDT, CDR2 YNNKEL, per germline (reference sequence). The CDR3 length is 19 residues. CDR3 sequence (DNA): TGTGCCAGCAGCCAAGTGAAACAGGACAGGGCCGATAGCAATCAGCCCCAGCATTTT. Translated: CASSQVKQDRADSNQPQHF.

The CDR3 coding sequence is TGTGCCAGCAGTTACCAGGCAGGGGGTTTGGAGACCCAGTACTTC. Translation: CASSYQAGGLETQYF. This chain uses TRBV6-2 or TRBV6-3 with TRBJ2-5, with TRBD1 matching 7 bases. CDR1 is MNHEY, CDR2 SVGEGT, per germline. Trimming at V came to 2 bases and at J to 5 bases, leaving 8 bases not matched to a gene. The CDR3 is 15 amino acids.

The rearrangement joins TRBV2 to TRBJ1-6; D gene ambiguous. Trimming took off 6 bases at V and 5 bases at J, with 11 bases between the two ends. The CDR3 runs 14 residues. CDR1 SNHLY and CDR2 FYNNEI come from the germline V gene. The CDR3 DNA sequence: TGTGCCAGCAGACCGGGATTCAATAATTCACCCCTCCACTTT. The encoded protein is CASRPGFNNSPLHF.

V is TRBV28 and J is TRBJ1-1; D is unresolved. There are 14 residues in the CDR3. Germline V gives CDR1 MDHEN, CDR2 SYDVKM. V was pared by 8 bases and J by 2 bases, with 15 bases between. CDR3 nucleotides: TGTGCCAGCCCTGGGCGTGGGCCCAACACTGAAGCTTTCTTT. It codes for CASPGRGPNTEAFF.

The chain has TRBV5-1 and TRBJ1-5; no firm D call. The germline V gene encodes CDR1 SGHRS and CDR2 YFSETQ. The CDR3 sequence is 12 residues long. V lost 0 bases, J lost 9 bases, and 7 bases lay in between. The CDR3 coding sequence is TGCGCCAGCAGCTTGGAGGAGCGGCCCCAGCATTTT. This codes for CASSLEERPQHF.

The chain has TRBV29-1 and TRBJ2-5, with 8 bases that match TRBD1. Germline V lookup: CDR1 SQVTM, CDR2 ANQGSEA. The CDR3 contains 12 residues. With 4 bases clipped from V and 5 bases from J, the junction kept 3 bases outside the gene matches. As DNA, the CDR3 is TGCAGCGTTGCAGGGGGCACGGAGACCCAGTACTTC. This gives the protein CSVAGGTETQYF.

The CDR3 coding sequence is TGTGCCAGCAGCTCGGGACAGGGGATTTACTATGGCTACACCTTC. Translating gives CASSSGQGIYYGYTF. The chain combines TRBV5-4 with TRBJ1-2, with 10 bases aligning to TRBD1. V gave up 3 bases and J gave up 3 bases; unmatched junction bases: 5. CDR1 and CDR2 from the germline V gene are SGHNT and YYREEE (reference sequence). This CDR3 has 15 amino acids.

The rearrangement links TRBV19 to TRBJ1-5; 7 nucleotides line up with TRBD1. The V gene's germline CDR1 is LNHDA and CDR2 SQIVND (reference sequence). The J segment lost 0 bases and the V segment lost 6 bases, leaving 8 bases of the junction unmatched. The CDR3 extends over 16 amino acids. For the CDR3, the DNA is TGTGCCAGTAGCCGACAGGGCGAGGGTAGCAATCAGCCCCAGCATTTT. It is translated as CASSRQGEGSNQPQHF.

In this sample, this clone turned up once. V usage is TRBV5-1 and J usage is TRBJ1-1, with 9 positions matching TRBD1. Looked up from germline, CDR1 is SGHRS and CDR2 is YFSETQ. The CDR3 has 13 amino acids. V was clipped by 2 bases and J by 8 bases; unmatched bases: 4. The CDR3 loop is CASSFGDRAEAFF. The CDR3 DNA sequence: TGCGCCAGCAGCTTTGGGGACAGGGCCGAAGCTTTCTTT.

V usage is TRBV5-6 and J usage is TRBJ2-5, with 9 bases identical to TRBD1. The CDR3 runs 14 residues. V trimming: 4 bases; J trimming: 7 bases; junction bases outside the gene matches: 8. From germline, CDR1 is SGHDT and CDR2 YYEEEE. DNA for the CDR3: TGTGCCAGCAGCCCGGACAGGGGTTTAGGGACCCAGTACTTC. This encodes CASSPDRGLGTQYF.

CDR3 in DNA: TGTGCCAGCAGTTTAGGGGGGGACACTGAAGCTTTCTTT. This gives the protein CASSLGGDTEAFF. The J gene is TRBJ1-1, the V gene TRBV12-3 or TRBV12-4, with D possibly being TRBD1 (5 bases). V gave up 1 base and J gave up 3 bases, with 6 bases separating them. The CDR3 spans 13 residues.

This clone was found once. Other DNA sequences in this sample translate to the same CDR3. This chain joins TRBV7-3 and TRBJ1-1, with D maybe TRBD1 (5 bases). This CDR3 comprises 13 residues. The germline gives CDR1 SGHTA, CDR2 FQGTGA. Trimming removed 5 bases at V and 5 bases at J, with 12 bases between. CDR3 amino acids: CASSLGGATEAFF. In DNA form, the CDR3 reads TGTGCCAGCAGCCTGGGGGGTGCAACTGAAGCTTTCTTT. The complete variable domain, with remaining parts taken from reference TRBV7-3 and TRBJ1-1, reads GAGVSQTPSNKVTEKGKYVELRCDPISGHTALYWYRQSLGQGPEFLIYFQGTGAADDSGLPNDRFFAVRPEGSVSTLKIQRTERGDSAVYLCASSLGGATEAFFGQGTRLTVV.

The chain recombines TRBV12-5 with TRBJ1-2, with D uncertain. Germline CDR1 is LGHNT and CDR2 is FRNRAP. V was trimmed by 6 bases and J by 1 base, leaving 6 bases between them. The CDR3 totals 12 residues. The CDR3 spells CASGISNYGYTF. The CDR3 region has the DNA TGTGCTAGTGGGATCAGTAACTATGGCTACACCTTC. The full variable domain, completed using reference TRBV12-5 and TRBJ1-2, is DARVTQTPRHKVTEMGQEVTMRCQPILGHNTVFWYRQTMMQGLELLAYFRNRAPLDDSGMPKDRFSAEMPDATLATLKIQPSEPRDSAVYFCASGISNYGYTFGSGTRLTVV.

A remark on this clone: Additional DNA sequences in this sample encode the identical CDR3. In DNA, the CDR3 is TGTGCCAGCAGCTTAGGCAGCTCTGGAAACACCATATATTTT. Amino acids: CASSLGSSGNTIYF. The V and J genes are TRBV7-2 and TRBJ1-3; D is unresolved. Germline V CDR1 and CDR2: SGHTA, FQGNSA. The length of the CDR3 is 14 residues. V was pared by 1 base and J by 0 bases, with 4 bases between.

The rearrangement joins TRBV18 to TRBJ1-1; 7 positions match TRBD1. Germline CDR1 and CDR2: KGHSH and LQKENI. J gave up 1 base and V 0 bases, and 2 bases lay outside the gene matches. The CDR3 extends over 15 amino acids. This CDR3 is CASSPPSGGNTEAFF. The CDR3 DNA reads as TGTGCCAGCTCACCACCATCAGGGGGGAACACTGAAGCTTTCTTT.

The rearrangement links TRBV21-1 to TRBJ2-7; the listed D gene, TRBD1, was not tested against the DNA. TRBV21-1 constitutes a pseudogene. The length of the CDR3 is 14 residues. The CDR3 DNA reads TGTGCCAGCAGCAAAGGGGCAGGGGCACACGAGCAGTACGTC. Its protein product is CASSKGAGAHEQYV.

A few counts support this clone. The chain joins TRBV2 to TRBJ2-7; D is perhaps TRBD1 (6 bases). V was trimmed by 4 bases and J by 0 bases, leaving 10 bases between them. CDR3 length equals 14 residues. Germline V lookup: CDR1 SNHLY, CDR2 FYNNEI. CDR3 nucleotides: TGTGCCAGCAGTGCACAGGGCTTCTCCTACGAGCAGTACTTC. As protein: CASSAQGFSYEQYF.

The chain recombines TRBV19 with TRBJ1-2; D not resolved. Germline V CDR1 and CDR2: LNHDA, SQIVND (reference sequence). Trimming took 6 bases from V and 9 from J, leaving 20 bases between them. There are 14 residues in the CDR3. The CDR3 DNA follows: TGTGCCAGTAGCCAAGCTTCGCGAGGCGATAGCTACACCTTC. As protein: CASSQASRGDSYTF.

There are a few counts of this clone. The chain is built from TRBV28 and TRBJ1-5; TRBD1 matches 12 bases. J was trimmed by 5 bases and V by 6 bases; bases with no gene match: 11. The CDR3 is 17 residues long. The V gene's germline CDR1 is MDHEN and CDR2 SYDVKM. Here the CDR3 DNA reads TGTGCCAGCAGGGTACCGGGACAGGGGGCTGAGTATCAGCCCCAGCATTTT. Residues: CASRVPGQGAEYQPQHF.

CDR3 sequence reads: CASSSGTGAEPQHF. In DNA form, the CDR3 reads TGTGCCAGCAGTTCTGGGACAGGCGCCGAGCCCCAGCATTTT. This chain uses TRBV6-2 or TRBV6-3 with TRBJ1-5; 8 bases are a match to TRBD1. Losses at the gene ends were 4 bases for V and 8 bases for J; bases not matched to a gene: 7. The CDR3 is made up of 14 amino acids. Germline V gene sequence: CDR1 MNHEY, CDR2 SVGEGT.

The chain links TRBV5-4 to TRBJ1-5, with D perhaps matching TRBD1 (6 bases). The CDR3 consists of 15 residues. The germline gives CDR1 SGHNT, CDR2 YYREEE (reference sequence). Trimming cost V 2 bases and J 0 bases, with 9 bases left between them. The CDR3 loop reads CASSFGGSSNQPQHF. CDR3 DNA: TGTGCCAGCAGCTTTGGGGGCAGTAGCAATCAGCCCCAGCATTTT.

V usage is TRBV19 and J usage is TRBJ2-4; 7 bases agree with TRBD2. The V gene's germline CDR1 is LNHDA and CDR2 SQIVND (reference sequence). The CDR3 consists of 16 residues. V shed 5 bases, J shed 0 bases, and the junction held 7 bases outside the gene matches. CDR3 loop: CASSDASGLAKNIQYF. In DNA, the CDR3 is TGTGCCAGTAGTGACGCTAGCGGTTTAGCCAAAAACATTCAGTACTTC.

This clone was counted between two and nine times. This chain uses TRBV2 with TRBJ1-3; no reliable D call. The CDR3 covers 14 residues. Trimming pared 8 bases from V and 4 bases from J, leaving 15 bases between. Germline loops: CDR1 SNHLY, CDR2 FYNNEI. This CDR3 is CASGELLVGNTIYF. The CDR3 DNA reads TGTGCCAGCGGGGAGCTCCTGGTGGGAAACACCATATATTTT.

The V gene is TRBV9, the J gene TRBJ2-5; 9 bases agree with TRBD1. The CDR3 runs 15 residues. CDR1 and CDR2 (germline): SGDLS, YYNGEE. Trimming took 5 bases from V and 5 from J; bases not matched to a gene: 10. The DNA for the CDR3 is TGTGCCAGCAGTTTCAGACAGGGGGTAGGTGAGACCCAGTACTTC. This gives the protein CASSFRQGVGETQYF.